This T cell receptor beta chain was obtained from a study of cytomegalovirus exposure and HLA in healthy donors. Findings and caveats of the study: The authors assumed roughly uniform sequencing depth across donors for presence/absence analyses.

The CDR3 contains 15 residues. After removal of 2 bases from V and 7 bases from J, the junction contained 8 bases not matched to a gene. The germline V gene has CDR1 MNHNY and CDR2 SVGAGI (reference sequence). The PCR had 60 Vbeta and 13 Jbeta primers. Only in-frame clones appear in the TCRdb table, and some are missing; sequencing was by immunoSEQ multiplex PCR. Of some 150,000 clones listed, nearly 80% are singletons. As regards this clone: The antigen is unknown.

The sequence was obtained from a woman aged 30 to 39 in good health and CMV-seronegative. The chain couples TRBV6-6 to TRBJ1-2, with 9 nucleotides matching TRBD1. The sequencing input was PBMCs. The CDR3 reads CASSYAGQGSIGYTF. The CDR3 DNA sequence: TGTGCCAGCAGTTACGCGGGACAGGGATCAATTGGCTACACCTTC.